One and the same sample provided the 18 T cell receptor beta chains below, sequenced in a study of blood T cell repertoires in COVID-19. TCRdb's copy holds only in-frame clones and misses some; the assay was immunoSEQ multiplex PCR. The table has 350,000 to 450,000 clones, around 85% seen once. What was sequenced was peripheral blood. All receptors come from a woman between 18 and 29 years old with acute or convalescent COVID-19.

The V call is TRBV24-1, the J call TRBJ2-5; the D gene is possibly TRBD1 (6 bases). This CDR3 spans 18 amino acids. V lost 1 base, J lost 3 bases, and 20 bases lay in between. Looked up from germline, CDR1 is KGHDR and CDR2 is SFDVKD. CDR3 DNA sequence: TGTGCCACCAGTGATTTCAGGAGAGGGCAGGGGCAGGAAGAGACCCAGTACTTC. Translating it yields CATSDFRRGQGQEETQYF.

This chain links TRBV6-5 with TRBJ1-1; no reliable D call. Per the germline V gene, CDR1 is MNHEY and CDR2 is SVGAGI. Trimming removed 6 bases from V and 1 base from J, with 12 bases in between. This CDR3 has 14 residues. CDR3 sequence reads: CASRAGIWNTEAFF. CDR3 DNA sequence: TGTGCCAGCAGAGCAGGAATATGGAACACTGAAGCTTTCTTT.

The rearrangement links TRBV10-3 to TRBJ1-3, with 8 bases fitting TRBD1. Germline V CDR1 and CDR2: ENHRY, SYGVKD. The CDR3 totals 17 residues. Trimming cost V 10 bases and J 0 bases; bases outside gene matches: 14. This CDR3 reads CASKRTGQPISGNTIYF. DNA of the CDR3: TGTGCCAGCAAGAGGACAGGGCAACCAATCTCTGGAAACACCATATATTTT.

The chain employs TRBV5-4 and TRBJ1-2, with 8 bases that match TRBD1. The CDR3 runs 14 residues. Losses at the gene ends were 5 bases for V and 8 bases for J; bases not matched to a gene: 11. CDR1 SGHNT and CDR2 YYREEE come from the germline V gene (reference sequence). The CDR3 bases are TGTGCCAGCAGTTCTCGATCACAGGGGGAAGGCTACACCTTC. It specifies CASSSRSQGEGYTF.

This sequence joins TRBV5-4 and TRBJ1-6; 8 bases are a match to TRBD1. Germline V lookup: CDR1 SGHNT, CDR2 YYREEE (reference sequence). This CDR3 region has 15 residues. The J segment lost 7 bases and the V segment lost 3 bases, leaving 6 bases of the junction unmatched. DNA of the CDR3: TGTGCCAGCAGCTCAGTGGACAGGGCAAATTCACCCCTCCACTTT. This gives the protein CASSSVDRANSPLHF.

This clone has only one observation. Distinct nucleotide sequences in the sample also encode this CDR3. The DNA for the CDR3 is TGCGCCAGCAGCTTGACAGGGGTAGTCAATGAGCAGTTCTTC. Encoded protein: CASSLTGVVNEQFF. The chain recombines TRBV5-1 with TRBJ2-1, with TRBD1 matching 7 bases. Germline CDR1 and CDR2: SGHRS and YFSETQ. V was pared by 1 base and J by 6 bases, with 4 bases of the junction left unmatched. CDR3 length: 14 amino acids.

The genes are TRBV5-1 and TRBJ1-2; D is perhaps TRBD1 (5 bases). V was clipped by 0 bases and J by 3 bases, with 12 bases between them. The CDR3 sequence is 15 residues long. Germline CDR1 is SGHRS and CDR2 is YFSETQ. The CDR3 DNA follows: TGCGCCAGCAGCTTGGCAGCAGGGATGGACTATGGCTACACCTTC. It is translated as CASSLAAGMDYGYTF.

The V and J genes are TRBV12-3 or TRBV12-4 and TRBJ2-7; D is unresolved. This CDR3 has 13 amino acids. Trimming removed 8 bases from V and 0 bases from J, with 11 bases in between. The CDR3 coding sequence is TGTGCCAGCGAGAACAGAAGCTCCTACGAGCAGTACTTC. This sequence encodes CASENRSSYEQYF.

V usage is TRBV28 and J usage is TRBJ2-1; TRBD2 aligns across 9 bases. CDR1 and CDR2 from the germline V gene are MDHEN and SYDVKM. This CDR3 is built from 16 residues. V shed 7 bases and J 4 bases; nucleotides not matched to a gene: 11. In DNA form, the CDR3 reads TGTGCCAGCACCTCCTTACTAGCGGGTAGATACAATGAGCAGTTCTTC. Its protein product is CASTSLLAGRYNEQFF.

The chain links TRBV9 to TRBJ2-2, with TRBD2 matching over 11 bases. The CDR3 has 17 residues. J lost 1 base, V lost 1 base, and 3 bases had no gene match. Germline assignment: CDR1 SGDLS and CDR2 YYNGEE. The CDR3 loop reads CASSVPLAGGNTGELFF. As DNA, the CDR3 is TGTGCCAGCAGCGTACCTCTAGCGGGGGGGAACACCGGGGAGCTGTTTTTT.

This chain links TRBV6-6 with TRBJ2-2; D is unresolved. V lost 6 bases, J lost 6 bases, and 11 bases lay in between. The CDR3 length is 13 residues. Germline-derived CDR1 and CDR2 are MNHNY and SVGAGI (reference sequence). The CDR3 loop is CASSTVRSGELFF. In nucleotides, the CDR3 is TGTGCCAGCAGCACCGTCAGGTCCGGGGAGCTGTTTTTT.

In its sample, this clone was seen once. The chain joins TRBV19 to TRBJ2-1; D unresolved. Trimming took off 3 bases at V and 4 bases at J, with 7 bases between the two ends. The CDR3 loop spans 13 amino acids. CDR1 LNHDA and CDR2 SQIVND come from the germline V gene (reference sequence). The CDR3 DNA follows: TGTGCCAGTAGTATGGGCAGTTACAATGAGCAGTTCTTC. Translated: CASSMGSYNEQFF.

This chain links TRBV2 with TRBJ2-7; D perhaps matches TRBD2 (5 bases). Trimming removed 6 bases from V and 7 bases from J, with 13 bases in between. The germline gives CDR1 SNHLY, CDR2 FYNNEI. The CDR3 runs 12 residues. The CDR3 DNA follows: TGTGCCAGCAGCCTCGGGAACGGTGAGCAGTACTTC. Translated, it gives CASSLGNGEQYF.

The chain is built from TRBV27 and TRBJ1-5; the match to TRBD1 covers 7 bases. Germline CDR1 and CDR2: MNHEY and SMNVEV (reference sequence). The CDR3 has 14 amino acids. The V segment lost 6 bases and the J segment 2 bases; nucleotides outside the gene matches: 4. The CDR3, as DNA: TGTGCCAGCAGCTTCCAGGGGGGCAATCAGCCCCAGCATTTT. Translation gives CASSFQGGNQPQHF.

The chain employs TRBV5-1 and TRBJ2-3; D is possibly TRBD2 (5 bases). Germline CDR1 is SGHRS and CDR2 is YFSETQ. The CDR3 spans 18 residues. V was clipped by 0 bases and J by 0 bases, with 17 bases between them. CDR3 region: CASSLAFRSEESTDTQYF. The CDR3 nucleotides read TGCGCCAGCAGCTTGGCCTTTAGGTCGGAGGAGAGCACAGATACGCAGTATTTT.

The CDR3 DNA sequence: TGTGCCAGCTCATCTGGACAGGGTGGTGGCTACACCTTC. Residues: CASSSGQGGGYTF. The rearrangement links TRBV18 to TRBJ1-2; TRBD1 agrees at 8 bases. The CDR3 runs 13 residues. V dropped 5 bases and J dropped 7; count of bases not matched to a gene: 6. Germline V gives CDR1 KGHSH, CDR2 LQKENI.

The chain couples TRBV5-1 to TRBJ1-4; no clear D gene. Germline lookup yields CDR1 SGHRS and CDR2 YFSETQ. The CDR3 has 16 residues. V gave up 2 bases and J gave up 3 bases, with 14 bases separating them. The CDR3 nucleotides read TGCGCCAGCAGCTTCGACGGGGTAGTCTCTAATGAAAAACTGTTTTTT. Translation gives CASSFDGVVSNEKLFF. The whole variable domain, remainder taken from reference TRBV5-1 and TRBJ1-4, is KAGVTQTPRYLIKTRGQQVTLSCSPISGHRSVSWYQQTPGQGLQFLFEYFSETQRNKGNFPGRFSGRQFSNSRSEMNVSTLELGDSALYLCASSFDGVVSNEKLFFGSGTQLSVL.

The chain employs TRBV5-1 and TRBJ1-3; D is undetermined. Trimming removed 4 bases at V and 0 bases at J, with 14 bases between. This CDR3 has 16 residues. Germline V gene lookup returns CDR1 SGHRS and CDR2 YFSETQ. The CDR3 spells CASSPSGRTSGNTIYF. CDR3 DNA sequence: TGCGCCAGCAGCCCGTCAGGCCGCACCTCTGGAAACACCATATATTTT.